This record covers a single T cell receptor (beta chain). Its antigen is as yet unknown. A universal primer site and UMIs were added as TCR cDNA was made by 5'RACE template switching. TCRdb redid the calling of the 5' RACE reads with MiXCR, one entry per CDR3 protein. The table has around 350,000 distinct CDR3 sequences, about 9.9% seen once. The source of the sample is a study of T cells after yellow fever vaccination. Study at large: Preparation of the low-cell-number fractions used SMART-Seq v4 Ultra Low Input.

Study-wide results and limits: Bulk-population clonotypes that are abundant could appear as contaminants in FACS-sorted repertoires.

The receptor was derived from a man aged 18 to 29 who received the YFV17D yellow fever vaccine. Sample: PBMCs, taken on the day of the first yellow fever vaccination.

CDR3 DNA sequence: TGCGCCAGCAGCCAAGGGGCGGCCGGGGAGCTGTTTTTT. Translation: CASSQGAAGELFF. This sequence joins TRBV4-1 and TRBJ2-2; D uncertain. Trimming shortened V by 1 base and J by 6 bases, and 6 bases separated the two germline ends. The CDR3 totals 13 residues. CDR1 and CDR2 from the germline V gene are MGHRA and YSYEKL.